These 6 T cell receptor beta chains were sequenced from one sample in a study of blood T cell repertoires in COVID-19. Libraries were prepared by immunoSEQ multiplex PCR; TCRdb keeps only in-frame clonotypes and omits some of them. The data show about 120,000 clones, 88% seen once. The sample comprised peripheral blood. The source of these receptors is a man between 50 and 59 years old with acute or convalescent COVID-19.

The CDR3 is CASTSGGAGEKLFF. CDR3 coding DNA: TGTGCCAGCACATCTGGAGGGGCAGGGGAAAAACTGTTTTTT. The rearrangement joins TRBV27 to TRBJ1-4, with D possibly matching TRBD1 (5 bases). From germline, CDR1 is MNHEY and CDR2 SMNVEV (reference sequence). The V gene lost 7 bases and the J gene lost 8 bases, with 17 bases spanning the gap. This CDR3 comprises 14 residues.

The chain links TRBV3-1 (or the pseudogene TRBV3-2) to TRBJ2-5; 9 positions match TRBD2. Unmatched junction bases numbered 15, after V lost 1 base and J lost 9 bases. CDR1 LGHDT and CDR2 YNNKEL come from the germline V gene (reference sequence). The CDR3 has 17 residues. The CDR3 DNA reads TGTGCCAGCAGCCAAGCTCGATACGGCGGGAGGGCTATGGCCCAGTACTTC. It encodes CASSQARYGGRAMAQYF.

The CDR3 loop reads CASSLLREGKYNEQFF. The CDR3 DNA is TGTGCCAGCAGTTTACTGCGGGAGGGCAAGTACAATGAGCAGTTCTTC. The chain employs TRBV28 and TRBJ2-1; 9 positions agree with TRBD2. Trimming removed 2 bases from V and 4 bases from J; junction bases left unmatched: 6. Germline assignment: CDR1 MDHEN and CDR2 SYDVKM. The CDR3 length is 16 residues.

The chain joins TRBV9 to TRBJ1-1; TRBD1 aligns across 7 bases. The CDR3 totals 15 residues. The junction had 9 bases not matched to a gene; V was cut back by 4 bases and J by 3 bases. The germline CDR1 and CDR2 sequences are SGDLS and YYNGEE. CDR3 protein: CASSPINRGYTEAFF. CDR3 sequence (DNA): TGTGCCAGCAGCCCGATCAACAGGGGTTACACTGAAGCTTTCTTT.

Concerning this clone: At the DNA level, this CDR3 is encoded by other sequences in the same sample as well. This chain links TRBV7-9 with TRBJ1-2; 9 bases align to TRBD1. CDR1 is SEHNR, CDR2 FQNEAQ, per germline (reference sequence). The CDR3 length is 13 residues. J gave up 5 bases and V 3 bases, and 1 base lay outside the gene matches. This chain's CDR3 is CASSFGQGYGYTF. The CDR3 coding sequence is TGTGCCAGCAGCTTCGGACAGGGGTATGGCTACACCTTC.

The CDR3: CASSQGVETQYF. In DNA form, the CDR3 reads TGTGCCAGCAGTCAGGGCGTGGAGACCCAGTACTTC. The chain combines TRBV6-5 with TRBJ2-5; possibly TRBD1 for D (5 bases). CDR1 and CDR2 from the germline V gene are MNHEY and SVGAGI. Trimming left V 5 bases short and J 5 bases short, with 9 bases between. The CDR3 contains 12 residues.